A single sample gave rise to the 27 T cell receptor beta chains below, sequenced in a study of long-term antiretroviral therapy in people with HIV. immunoSEQ v3.0 was run at survey level. The assay was immunoSEQ multiplex PCR, and TCRdb's table has in-frame clones only and misses some. The sample consists of around 24,000 clones, approximately 93% of them appearing once. The source material was unsorted PBMCs, sampled 7.6 years after starting antiretroviral therapy. Receptor source: a woman aged 35 to 49 with HIV.

V is TRBV6-6 and J is TRBJ1-6; TRBD1 aligns across 10 bases. The J segment lost 14 bases and the V segment lost 1 base, leaving 8 bases of the junction unmatched. The CDR3 is made up of 15 amino acids. Looked up from germline, CDR1 is MNHNY and CDR2 is SVGAGI (reference sequence). CDR3 protein: CASSYFGQGGIALHF. In nucleotides, the CDR3 is TGTGCCAGCAGTTACTTCGGACAGGGGGGAATAGCCCTCCACTTT.

J is TRBJ2-1 and V is TRBV19, with 11 bases aligning to TRBD2. Germline V CDR1 and CDR2: LNHDA, SQIVND (reference sequence). V shed 6 bases and J 3 bases; nucleotides not matched to a gene: 4. CDR3 size: 15 residues. The CDR3 DNA follows: TGTGCCAGTAGGACCACTAGCGGGGGCTACAATGAGCAGTTCTTC. Translation: CASRTTSGGYNEQFF.

The table lists this clone with a count of one. The chain carries TRBV25-1 and TRBJ1-1; D is possibly TRBD1 (5 bases). The CDR3 has 17 amino acids. The germline V gene encodes CDR1 MGHDK and CDR2 SYGVNS. Trimming took off 7 bases at V and 1 base at J, with 22 bases between the two ends. DNA of the CDR3: TGTGCCAGCACACCACCTTTCCATGGGGGATCGAACACTGAAGCTTTCTTT. Translated, it gives CASTPPFHGGSNTEAFF.

The chain combines TRBV6-6 with TRBJ1-1; D is perhaps TRBD1 (6 bases). Per germline, CDR1 MNHNY and CDR2 SVGAGI (reference sequence). There are 14 residues in the CDR3. Trimming took 9 bases from V and 2 from J, leaving 16 bases between them. The CDR3 reads CASSGTSGNTEAFF. CDR3 sequence (DNA): TGTGCCAGTTCCGGGACATCAGGTAACACTGAAGCTTTCTTT.

The V call is TRBV6-6, the J call TRBJ1-1; perhaps TRBD1 as D (6 bases). V was cut by 2 bases and J by 4 bases, with 14 bases left in between. CDR1 and CDR2 from the germline V gene are MNHNY and SVGAGI (reference sequence). The CDR3 consists of 15 residues. For the CDR3, the DNA is TGTGCCAGCAGTTACGGGGGCATTGGGGGCACTGAAGCTTTCTTT. As protein: CASSYGGIGGTEAFF.

By sample fraction, this clone is medium-sized. This rearrangement joins TRBV10-3 to TRBJ2-7; D remains unclear. CDR1 and CDR2 from the germline V gene are ENHRY and SYGVKD. The CDR3 runs to 12 residues. V was clipped by 4 bases and J by 6 bases, with 10 bases between them. The CDR3, as DNA: TGTGCCATCAGTGGTGGCCTCGGCGAGCAGTACTTC. Translation gives CAISGGLGEQYF.

The chain couples TRBV10-3 to TRBJ1-5; 10 bases are shared with TRBD1. Germline V CDR1 and CDR2: ENHRY, SYGVKD. Trimming removed 2 bases from V and 5 bases from J; junction bases left unmatched: 9. This CDR3 is built from 17 residues. CDR3 nucleotide sequence: TGTGCCATCAGTGAGAGGTTTACCGGGACAGGGGATCAGCCCCAGCATTTT. Protein sequence: CAISERFTGTGDQPQHF.

The chain combines TRBV5-1 with TRBJ1-6, with D uncertain. CDR3 length: 15 residues. V was trimmed by 0 bases and J by 3 bases, leaving 7 bases between them. The germline gives CDR1 SGHRS, CDR2 YFSETQ. The DNA of the CDR3 is TGCGCCAGCAGCTTGGACAGAGTCTATAATTCACCCCTCCACTTT. It is translated as CASSLDRVYNSPLHF.

The chain recombines TRBV5-8 with TRBJ2-7, with D tentatively TRBD1 (5 bases). The germline CDR1 and CDR2 sequences are SGHTS and YDEGEE. The V end lost 0 bases, the J end lost 6 bases, and 10 bases lay between the germline ends. CDR3 size: 13 residues. This CDR3 reads CASSLEVGPEQYF. CDR3 DNA: TGTGCCAGCAGCTTGGAGGTGGGGCCCGAGCAGTACTTC.

The chain has TRBV7-9 and TRBJ2-4; tentatively, D is TRBD1 (6 bases). From germline, CDR1 is SEHNR and CDR2 FQNEAQ (reference sequence). Trimming took off 5 bases at V and 8 bases at J, with 16 bases between the two ends. The CDR3 length is 14 residues. The CDR3 loop reads CASSPNPGTHIQYF. CDR3 nucleotides: TGTGCCAGCAGCCCGAATCCCGGGACACACATTCAGTACTTC.

The gene calls are TRBV4-1 and TRBJ1-3, with 8 bases matching TRBD1. This CDR3 is built from 21 residues. Per the germline V gene, CDR1 is MGHRA and CDR2 is YSYEKL. Losses at the gene ends were 0 bases for V and 0 bases for J; bases not matched to a gene: 16. The CDR3: CASSQDFLTGGYRFSGNTIYF. Written as DNA, the CDR3 is TGCGCCAGCAGCCAAGATTTCTTAACAGGGGGGTACCGCTTCTCTGGAAACACCATATATTTT.

As concerns this clone: Compared with germline, one end of the junction differs, possibly owing to a read error. The V and J genes are TRBV25-1 and TRBJ1-2; perhaps TRBD1 as D (5 bases). Germline values: CDR1 MGHDK, CDR2 SYGVNS. The length of the CDR3 is 16 residues. The CDR3 region has the DNA TGTGCCAGCAGTGAATCAGATGGGGGTCCTAACCATGGCTACACCTTC. Translating gives CASSESDGGPNHGYTF.

The chain joins TRBV18 to TRBJ1-1; TRBD1 aligns across 7 bases. This CDR3 has 15 residues. J gave up 1 base and V 5 bases, and 7 bases lay outside the gene matches. The germline V gene has CDR1 KGHSH and CDR2 LQKENI. CDR3 protein: CASSARQGPNTEAFF. The CDR3 DNA reads as TGTGCCAGCTCAGCTAGACAGGGACCGAACACTGAAGCTTTCTTT.

J is TRBJ2-7 and V is TRBV23-1; no reliable D call. TRBV23-1 is an open reading frame whose function is uncertain. The CDR3 runs 15 residues. Trimming removed 0 bases at V and 5 bases at J, with 14 bases between. Here the CDR3 reads CASSQSTGRQDEQYF. CDR3 bases: TGCGCCAGCAGTCAATCAACTGGACGTCAGGACGAGCAGTACTTC.

This clone came up once. The genes are TRBV25-1 and TRBJ1-6; possible D gene TRBD1, 6 bases. Between the trimmed V and J ends, which lost 5 bases and 9 bases, there was a span of 14 bases. The germline gives CDR1 MGHDK, CDR2 SYGVNS. The length of the CDR3 is 14 residues. The chain's CDR3 is CASSRAGVGSPLHF. CDR3 coding DNA: TGTGCCAGCAGTCGGGCAGGGGTAGGTTCACCCCTCCACTTT. Supplemented by reference TRBV25-1 and TRBJ1-6, the full variable domain reads EADIYQTPRYLVIGTGKKITLECSQTMGHDKMYWYQQDPGMELHLIHYSYGVNSTEKGDLSSESTVSRIRTEHFPLTLESARPSHTSQYLCASSRAGVGSPLHFGNGTRLTVT.

This chain uses TRBV19 with TRBJ2-5; 9 nucleotides match TRBD1. The CDR3 is made up of 14 amino acids. After removal of 6 bases from V and 4 bases from J, the junction contained 6 bases not matched to a gene. The germline V gene encodes CDR1 LNHDA and CDR2 SQIVND (reference sequence). The CDR3 reads CASRITGQGETQYF. Written as DNA, the CDR3 is TGTGCCAGTAGGATAACGGGACAGGGAGAGACCCAGTACTTC. The full variable domain, in which reference TRBV19 and TRBJ2-5 provide the parts outside the CDR3, is DGGITQSPKYLFRKEGQNVTLSCEQNLNHDAMYWYRQDPGQGLRLIYYSQIVNDFQKGDIAEGYSVSREKKESFPLTVTSAQKNPTAFYLCASRITGQGETQYFGPGTRLLVL.

CDR3 sequence: CASSLTDGNEKLFF. CDR3 DNA sequence: TGCGCCAGCAGCCTAACCGACGGTAATGAAAAACTGTTTTTT. The genes are TRBV4-3 and TRBJ1-4; no clear D. CDR3 length: 14 residues. The V end was cut by 4 bases, the J end by 4 bases, with 10 bases between. Per germline, CDR1 LGHNA and CDR2 YSLEER.

This sequence joins TRBV7-8 and TRBJ2-7, with TRBD1 matching 9 bases. CDR1 and CDR2 (germline): SGHVS, FQNEAQ. CDR3 length equals 15 residues. V was pared by 5 bases and J by 2 bases, with 7 bases of the junction left unmatched. The CDR3 sequence is CASSPRGDRAYEQYF. CDR3 in DNA: TGTGCCAGCAGCCCTAGGGGGGACAGGGCCTACGAGCAGTACTTC.

The chain uses TRBV30 and TRBJ1-1; a weak D match, TRBD1 (6 bases). V shed 3 bases and J shed 6 bases, with 14 bases lying between them. This CDR3 has 13 amino acids. Germline CDR1 is GTSNPN and CDR2 is SVGIG (reference sequence). CDR3 coding DNA: TGTGCCTGGAGCGTAGGGGGGGGTGCTGAAGCTTTCTTT. Translation gives CAWSVGGGAEAFF.

The chain combines TRBV4-3 with TRBJ2-1; D ambiguous. This CDR3 is 17 amino acids long. V gave up 0 bases and J gave up 3 bases, with 15 bases separating them. Per the germline V gene, CDR1 is LGHNA and CDR2 is YSLEER. As DNA, the CDR3 is TGCGCCAGCAGCCAAGATCTTGAAGGTCCCTTCTACAATGAGCAGTTCTTC. Residues: CASSQDLEGPFYNEQFF.

This chain joins TRBV5-1 and TRBJ2-5, with D hard to call. The CDR3 is made up of 14 amino acids. Germline V CDR1 and CDR2: SGHRS, YFSETQ. With 5 bases removed from V and 2 bases from J, the gap between germline ends came to 13 bases. The CDR3 protein is CASSLRVPQETQYF. Written as DNA, the CDR3 is TGCGCCAGCAGTCTAAGGGTACCTCAAGAGACCCAGTACTTC.

This rearrangement joins TRBV11-2 to TRBJ2-7; D is perhaps TRBD2 (5 bases). Germline assignment: CDR1 SGHAT and CDR2 FQNNGV. CDR3 length equals 15 residues. The ends were cut back, 5 bases at V and 4 bases at J, with 18 bases in the middle. The CDR3 sequence: CASSPRGLEIYEQYF. As DNA, the CDR3 is TGTGCCAGCAGCCCCCGGGGATTAGAGATTTACGAGCAGTACTTC.

This clone has a handful of counts. The chain combines TRBV7-3 with TRBJ2-5, with D uncertain. The CDR3 contains 15 residues. The V end was cut by 1 base, the J end by 0 bases, with 9 bases between. Germline CDR1 reads SGHTA; CDR2 reads FQGTGA. DNA for the CDR3: TGTGCCAGCAGCTTAAATGGCGGAGACCAAGAGACCCAGTACTTC. Its translation: CASSLNGGDQETQYF.

The rearrangement joins TRBV4-1 to TRBJ1-5, with 9 bases aligning to TRBD1. V was clipped by 0 bases and J by 4 bases; unmatched bases: 4. Looked up from germline, CDR1 is MGHRA and CDR2 is YSYEKL. There are 16 residues in the CDR3. CDR3 nucleotide sequence: TGCGCCAGCAGCCAAGATGCGGGACAGGGAAATCAGCCCCAGCATTTT. Residues: CASSQDAGQGNQPQHF.

The V call is TRBV5-4, the J call TRBJ1-1, with D tentatively TRBD1 (6 bases). Germline CDR1 and CDR2: SGHNT and YYREEE (reference sequence). Trimming stripped 3 bases from V and 5 bases from J, with 17 bases between. This CDR3 has 15 residues. This CDR3 is CASSSQQGRGTEAFF. DNA of the CDR3: TGTGCCAGCAGCTCCCAACAGGGAAGGGGGACTGAAGCTTTCTTT.

The chain couples TRBV13 to TRBJ1-6, with 7 bases aligning to TRBD1. The germline CDR1 and CDR2 sequences are PRHDT and FYEKMQ (reference sequence). This CDR3 comprises 16 residues. Trimming took 4 bases from V and 9 from J; bases not matched to a gene: 12. The CDR3 spells CASSYRSGGGGSPLHF. The CDR3 nucleotides are TGTGCCAGCAGCTACAGGAGTGGAGGGGGCGGTTCACCCCTCCACTTT.

The V gene is TRBV2, the J gene TRBJ2-1; 13 nucleotides align to TRBD2. The V gene's germline CDR1 is SNHLY and CDR2 FYNNEI. This CDR3 has 14 residues. The V segment lost 10 bases and the J segment 10 bases; nucleotides outside the gene matches: 10. CDR3 sequence: CATRLAGGLREQFF. CDR3 nucleotide sequence: TGTGCCACCCGACTAGCGGGGGGCCTTCGGGAGCAGTTCTTC. The whole variable domain, filled in from reference TRBV2 and TRBJ2-1, reads EPEVTQTPSHQVTQMGQEVILRCVPISNHLYFYWYRQILGQKVEFLVSFYNNEISEKSEIFDDQFSVERPDGSNFTLKIRSTKLEDSAMYFCATRLAGGLREQFFGPGTRLTVL.